The 3 T cell receptor beta chains below were found in one sample sequenced in a study of cytomegalovirus exposure and HLA in healthy donors. PCR used 60 Vbeta primers and 13 Jbeta primers. The repertoire was sequenced with immunoSEQ multiplex PCR; TCRdb's copy has only in-frame clones and lacks some. The data contain about 120,000 clones, roughly 80% of them singletons. The sample taken for sequencing was PBMCs. These receptors were collected from a female donor in good health and CMV-seronegative.

This chain uses TRBV5-8 with TRBJ1-1; weak D call: TRBD1 (5 bases). The CDR3 has 15 amino acids. Trimming took off 2 bases at V and 3 bases at J, with 14 bases between the two ends. Germline assignment: CDR1 SGHTS and CDR2 YDEGEE. This CDR3 is CASSFRGRGDTEAFF. The CDR3 DNA reads TGTGCCAGCAGCTTTAGGGGACGGGGGGACACTGAAGCTTTCTTT.

The chain has TRBV7-2 and TRBJ2-3, with D possibly matching TRBD1 (5 bases). The germline gives CDR1 SGHTA, CDR2 FQGNSA. The ends were cut back, 4 bases at V and 6 bases at J, with 14 bases in the middle. CDR3 size: 14 residues. The CDR3 is CASSSSRVGDTQYF. The CDR3 bases are TGTGCCAGCAGCTCCTCCAGGGTCGGGGATACGCAGTATTTT.

The chain combines TRBV10-3 with TRBJ2-5; 8 positions match TRBD1. The CDR3 is 14 residues long. From germline, CDR1 is ENHRY and CDR2 SYGVKD. Trimming at V came to 6 bases and at J to 2 bases, leaving 5 bases not matched to a gene. The CDR3 nucleotides read TGTGCCATCAGCTCCCGACAGGGGCAAGAGACCCAGTACTTC. Translating it yields CAISSRQGQETQYF.